These 20 T cell receptor beta chains originate from one sample sequenced in a study of blood T cell repertoires in COVID-19. Clones were read by immunoSEQ multiplex PCR, and TCRdb kept only the in-frame ones, dropping some. The repertoire holds about 240,000 clones, with around four fifths as singletons. Sequenced material: peripheral blood. These receptors all stem from a woman aged 70 to 79 with acute or convalescent COVID-19.

The chain links TRBV5-4 to TRBJ2-3, with D possibly matching TRBD1 (6 bases). The germline gives CDR1 SGHNT, CDR2 YYREEE (reference sequence). Trimming took off 5 bases at V and 8 bases at J, with 12 bases between the two ends. The CDR3 runs 12 residues. The CDR3 region is CASRRDIGTQYF. The CDR3 bases are TGTGCCAGCAGACGGGACATTGGTACGCAGTATTTT.

The DNA of the CDR3 is TGTGCCAGCTCACTTGGGACACCTACAGCCTCTGGAAACACCATATATTTT. As protein: CASSLGTPTASGNTIYF. The genes are TRBV18 and TRBJ1-3, with D perhaps matching TRBD1 (6 bases). Germline loops: CDR1 KGHSH, CDR2 LQKENI. V lost 4 bases to trimming and J lost 0 bases, with 16 bases between them. CDR3 length equals 17 residues.

The chain links TRBV2 to TRBJ2-1; D remains ambiguous. Germline V CDR1 and CDR2: SNHLY, FYNNEI. The V end lost 3 bases, the J end lost 0 bases, and 3 bases lay between the germline ends. The CDR3 spans 13 residues. CDR3 protein: CASSESSYNEQFF. DNA for the CDR3: TGTGCCAGCAGTGAGAGCTCCTACAATGAGCAGTTCTTC.

The table lists this clone with a few counts. The chain combines TRBV4-2 with TRBJ1-6; 11 positions agree with TRBD1. Per the germline V gene, CDR1 is LGHNA and CDR2 is YNFKEQ. The CDR3 runs 19 residues. V shed 0 bases, J shed 7 bases, and the junction held 11 bases outside the gene matches. CDR3 residues: CASSQEGGQGALRNSPLHF. In DNA, the CDR3 is TGTGCCAGCAGCCAAGAAGGAGGACAGGGGGCGCTTAGAAATTCACCCCTCCACTTT.

This chain uses TRBV29-1 with TRBJ2-1; no firm D call. V was clipped by 4 bases and J by 8 bases, with 18 bases between them. Germline CDR1 reads SQVTM; CDR2 reads ANQGSEA. This CDR3 is 14 amino acids long. DNA of the CDR3: TGCAGCGTTGTAGTGTACGGTGGTACCCATGAGCAGTTCTTC. As protein: CSVVVYGGTHEQFF.

The chain employs TRBV7-9 and TRBJ1-3, with D possibly being TRBD1 (5 bases). In germline, CDR1 is SEHNR, CDR2 FQNEAQ (reference sequence). V lost 2 bases and J lost 4, with 12 bases in between. The CDR3 length is 15 residues. CDR3 sequence: CASSLFQGLGNTIYF. CDR3 nucleotides: TGTGCCAGCAGCTTATTCCAGGGTTTAGGAAACACCATATATTTT.

This clone has a handful of counts. The genes are TRBV7-8 and TRBJ2-7; 11 bases agree with TRBD1. Germline lookup yields CDR1 SGHVS and CDR2 FQNEAQ. The J segment lost 3 bases and the V segment lost 5 bases, leaving 6 bases of the junction unmatched. This CDR3 is 15 amino acids long. CDR3 amino acids: CASSLGTGGFYEQYF. DNA of the CDR3: TGTGCCAGCAGCCTTGGGACAGGGGGTTTCTACGAGCAGTACTTC.

This chain connects TRBV27 to TRBJ1-2, with D uncertain. CDR3 size: 14 residues. The germline V gene has CDR1 MNHEY and CDR2 SMNVEV (reference sequence). Trimming removed 5 bases at V and 2 bases at J, with 12 bases between. CDR3 region: CASSPGGRNYGYTF. In DNA, the CDR3 is TGTGCCAGCAGTCCAGGAGGGCGCAACTATGGCTACACCTTC.

The DNA for the CDR3 is TGTGCCAGCAGCGACGGACAGGGTGATCAGCCCCAGCATTTT. This gives the protein CASSDGQGDQPQHF. The rearrangement uses TRBV9 and TRBJ1-5, with 8 bases lining up with TRBD1. This CDR3 region has 14 residues. Unmatched junction bases numbered 4, after V lost 3 bases and J lost 5 bases. Germline V gene sequence: CDR1 SGDLS, CDR2 YYNGEE.

In the case of this clone: The same CDR3 arises from other DNA sequences in this sample as well. This chain connects TRBV7-9 to TRBJ2-2; D is possibly TRBD1 (6 bases). The germline V gene encodes CDR1 SEHNR and CDR2 FQNEAQ (reference sequence). This CDR3 region has 13 residues. V dropped 4 bases and J dropped 5 bases, with 8 bases sitting between them. CDR3 protein: CASSSQGTGELFF. The CDR3 nucleotides read TGTGCCAGCAGCTCGCAGGGGACCGGGGAGCTGTTTTTT.

The chain couples TRBV5-1 to TRBJ2-7; possibly TRBD1 for D (5 bases). The germline V and J ends were trimmed by 0 bases and 6 bases, with 13 bases remaining between them. Germline lookup yields CDR1 SGHRS and CDR2 YFSETQ. The CDR3 contains 14 residues. The CDR3 nucleotides read TGCGCCAGCAGCTTGGGGGCAGGGCTGGGCGAGCAGTACTTC. It translates to CASSLGAGLGEQYF.

This clone has a handful of counts. The chain links TRBV11-2 to TRBJ1-2; TRBD1 aligns across 7 bases. There are 16 residues in the CDR3. J was trimmed by 5 bases and V by 6 bases; bases with no gene match: 15. Germline CDR1 reads SGHAT; CDR2 reads FQNNGV. The CDR3 region has the DNA TGTGCCAGCAGATCTGACAGGGCCGCTTCGGGGTATGGCTACACCTTC. The encoded protein is CASRSDRAASGYGYTF.

V usage is TRBV24-1 and J usage is TRBJ1-2; D is perhaps TRBD1 (5 bases). The CDR3 has 14 amino acids. Looked up from germline, CDR1 is KGHDR and CDR2 is SFDVKD. Deletions cut 5 bases from V and 4 bases from J, with 13 bases between. The chain's CDR3 is CATSAPGVGYGYTF. The CDR3 DNA is TGTGCCACCAGTGCACCGGGGGTTGGCTATGGCTACACCTTC.

The chain is built from TRBV3-1 (or the pseudogene TRBV3-2) and TRBJ2-7; D is possibly TRBD2 (5 bases). The CDR3 contains 15 residues. Trimming removed 1 base from V and 3 bases from J, with 13 bases in between. Germline CDR1 and CDR2: LGHDT and YNNKEL (reference sequence). CDR3 protein: CASSQGRSKDYEQYF. The CDR3 bases are TGTGCCAGCAGCCAAGGGAGGAGTAAAGACTACGAGCAGTACTTC.

The chain combines TRBV7-9 with TRBJ2-3; 7 bases align to TRBD1. This CDR3 has 15 residues. From germline, CDR1 is SEHNR and CDR2 FQNEAQ (reference sequence). J lost 3 bases, V lost 5 bases, and 8 bases had no gene match. The CDR3 nucleotides read TGTGCCAGCAGCCCCCAGACAGGGAGAACAGATACGCAGTATTTT. Its protein product is CASSPQTGRTDTQYF.

The chain combines TRBV6-5 with TRBJ1-2, with 8 bases lining up with TRBD1. Germline CDR1 and CDR2: MNHEY and SVGAGI. CDR3 length: 13 residues. The V gene end was trimmed by 4 bases and the J gene end by 4 bases; junction bases not matched to a gene: 2. The CDR3 reads CASSSGQVYGYTF. Written as DNA, the CDR3 is TGTGCCAGCAGTTCGGGACAGGTCTATGGCTACACCTTC.

As DNA, the CDR3 is TGTGCCAGCAGTGAAGAATGGCGGGGGAGCTCCTACAATGAGCAGTTCTTC. This gives the protein CASSEEWRGSSYNEQFF. The chain has TRBV6-1 and TRBJ2-1; 7 nucleotides match TRBD2. The ends lost 1 base at V and 0 bases at J; junction bases unmatched: 6. Germline assignment: CDR1 MNHNS and CDR2 SASEGT. The CDR3 runs 17 residues.

The chain uses TRBV20-1 and TRBJ2-1; 10 nucleotides agree with TRBD1. The CDR3 has 13 amino acids. With 3 bases clipped from V and 9 bases from J, the junction kept 5 bases outside the gene matches. The V gene's germline CDR1 is DFQATT and CDR2 SNEGSKA (reference sequence). CDR3 bases: TGCAGTGCTAGTCGACAGGGGGCGGGTGAGCAGTTCTTC. This sequence encodes CSASRQGAGEQFF.

This clone was observed once. The V and J genes are TRBV9 and TRBJ1-4; D is uncertain. Trimming pared 4 bases from V and 0 bases from J, leaving 10 bases between. Germline values: CDR1 SGDLS, CDR2 YYNGEE. The CDR3 sequence is 15 residues long. CDR3: CASSLSAATNEKLFF. CDR3 bases: TGTGCCAGCAGCCTCTCGGCGGCAACTAATGAAAAACTGTTTTTT.

The chain joins TRBV3-1 (or the pseudogene TRBV3-2) to TRBJ2-1; weak D call: TRBD2 (6 bases). CDR3 size: 16 residues. The ends were cut back, 4 bases at V and 4 bases at J, with 17 bases in the middle. Germline lookup yields CDR1 LGHDT and CDR2 YNNKEL (reference sequence). The CDR3 here is CASSRYSGLIYNEQFF. CDR3 DNA sequence: TGTGCCAGCAGCCGGTATAGCGGACTGATTTACAATGAGCAGTTCTTC.